The rows below give T cell receptor beta chains drawn from one sample of a study of CD8+ T cells in alopecia areata. The data were produced by immunoSEQ multiplex PCR, yet TCRdb's version contains in-frame clones alone and is incomplete. The sample carries more than 90,000 clones, 55% to 70% recorded once. This sample comprised CD8+ T cells sorted from blood, obtained at roughly week 58, from a patient treated with tofacitinib. The receptors were gathered from a human donor with alopecia areata. Each CDR3 is given with its conserved first and last residue. The D gene is left open where the match is weak. Clone size, where shown, is once, few, many, or a class for clones that have expanded.

v_call	j_call	d_call	cdr3_length	clone_size	cdr3_nt	cdr3_aa
TRBV29-1	TRBJ2-7	.	13	.	TGCAGCGTGAAGACAGGAAACTCCTACGAGCAGTACTTC	CSVKTGNSYEQYF
TRBV2	TRBJ1-5	TRBD1	13	once	TGTGCCAGCAGTATACGACAGGGGCAGCCCCAGCATTTT	CASSIRQGQPQHF
TRBV15	TRBJ1-1	.	14	many	TGTGCCACCAGCAGAGATTCGGGGATTTCTGAAGCTTTCTTT	CATSRDSGISEAFF
TRBV7-9	TRBJ1-2	TRBD1	17	.	TGTGCCAGCAGCTTAGTCAATACAGGGGGCACCAACTATGGCTACACCTTC	CASSLVNTGGTNYGYTF
TRBV7-9	TRBJ2-1	.	13	.	TGTGCCAGCAGCTTAGGGCAGGTGGGTGAGCAGTTCTTC	CASSLGQVGEQFF
TRBV19	TRBJ1-6	.	15	few	TGTGCCAGTAGTATAGGGAGCTCCTATAATTCACCCCTCCACTTT	CASSIGSSYNSPLHF
TRBV12-5	TRBJ1-5	.	14	.	TGTGCTAGTGGTTTTCTGGTGGGGGCCCAGCCCCAGCATTTT	CASGFLVGAQPQHF
TRBV7-8	TRBJ2-5	TRBD1	19	.	TGTGCCAGCAGCTCGCCCCGGGACAGGGGTCGACGGCGCCAAGAAACCCAGTACTTC	CASSSPRDRGRRRQETQYF
TRBV6-5	TRBJ1-6	.	16	.	TGTGCCAGCAGTTACGGAGACCCCTCCTATAATTCACCCCTCCACTTT	CASSYGDPSYNSPLHF
TRBV5-1	TRBJ2-7	TRBD1	16	.	TGCGCCAGCAGCTTGCCCGGGACAGAAAATAGCTACGAGCAGTACTTC	CASSLPGTENSYEQYF
TRBV9	TRBJ2-3	TRBD1	15	few	TGTGCCAGCAGCGTAGTAGGGGGCGGCACAGATACGCAGTATTTT	CASSVVGGGTDTQYF
TRBV14	TRBJ2-1	TRBD2	17	many	TGTGCCAGCATCCCCCAAGATGGGACTAGCTCCTACAATGAGCAGTTCTTC	CASIPQDGTSSYNEQFF
TRBV9	TRBJ1-3	.	12	.	TGTGCCAGCGGCCTCTCTGGAAACACCATATATTTT	CASGLSGNTIYF
TRBV19	TRBJ2-6	TRBD1	18	.	TGTGCCAGTAGTATAGATCGGGACAGGGGGGCCGGGGCCAACGTCCTGACTTTC	CASSIDRDRGAGANVLTF
TRBV2	TRBJ1-2	.	14	.	TGTGCCAGCACCGACCCGGAGGATGACTATGGCTACACCTTC	CASTDPEDDYGYTF
TRBV5-6	TRBJ2-5	.	13	few	TGTGCCAGCAGCTGGGGATCACAAGAGACCCAGTACTTC	CASSWGSQETQYF
TRBV29-1	TRBJ2-7	.	13	few	TGCAGCGTTCCGGCCACGGGGGCGGGCGAGCAGTACTTC	CSVPATGAGEQYF
TRBV9	TRBJ2-2	TRBD1	16	.	TGTGCCAGCAGCCCACAGACAGGGGGGCAAATCGGGGAGCTGTTTTTT	CASSPQTGGQIGELFF
TRBV29-1	TRBJ1-1	.	11	few	TGCAGCGGTAATATGAACACTGAAGCTTTCTTT	CSGNMNTEAFF
TRBV5-6	TRBJ1-1	.	12	.	TGTGCCAGCAGTGAAGGGAACACTGAAGCTTTCTTT	CASSEGNTEAFF
TRBV30	TRBJ2-3	TRBD1	14	.	TGTGCCTGGAGCCAGGGGGCCTCCACAGATACGCAGTATTTT	CAWSQGASTDTQYF
TRBV7-9	TRBJ2-7	TRBD2	16	once	TGTGCCAGCAGCTTAGCGAGGAGCGGGGGGGCCAACGAGCAGTACTTC	CASSLARSGGANEQYF
TRBV7-9	TRBJ2-7	TRBD2	14	.	TGTGCCAGCAGTGGGCTAGCGGGGAGGAACGAGCAGTACTTC	CASSGLAGRNEQYF
TRBV4-1	TRBJ2-3	TRBD1	17	few	TGCGCCAGCAGCCAAGAAGGGGGCCGCCAGAACACAGATACGCAGTATTTT	CASSQEGGRQNTDTQYF
TRBV19	TRBJ1-3	.	16	.	TGTGCCAGTAGTATAGGGCCGGGGGACTCTGGAAACACCATATATTTT	CASSIGPGDSGNTIYF
TRBV27	TRBJ2-2	.	14	.	TGTGCCAGCAGTACGACCACGGGCGCCGGGGAGCTGTTTTTT	CASSTTTGAGELFF
TRBV19	TRBJ1-2	.	15	.	TGTGCCAGTTGGGGCCCGGAAGAGCAAGGCTATGGCTACACCTTC	CASWGPEEQGYGYTF